This TCR beta chain was obtained from a study of CD8 T cells in ankylosing spondylitis. Quantitative 5'-RACE with molecular barcodes generated TCR beta libraries. TCRdb called the 5' RACE reads again in MiXCR, with one record for every CDR3 protein. The sample carries approximately 100,000 distinct CDR3 sequences, 8% to 10% recorded once. In this sample, this clonotype turned up a few times. Sequencing was done on a sample of blood, either unsorted or a sorted T cell fraction (not recorded which). The sequence was obtained from a male donor with ankylosing spondylitis or in good health (not recorded which).

CDR3 coding DNA: TGCGCCAGCAGCCTCTCGGGGTTGGTGAACACTGAAGCTTTCTTT. This sequence encodes CASSLSGLVNTEAFF. The rearrangement joins TRBV4-1 to TRBJ1-1, with no clear D. CDR1 and CDR2 from the germline V gene are MGHRA and YSYEKL. The CDR3 runs to 15 residues. Trimming pared 4 bases from V and 0 bases from J, leaving 12 bases between.